Sequencing of this T cell receptor (beta chain) was carried out in a study of Graves' ophthalmopathy and Graves' hyperthyroidism. The CDR3 spans 14 residues. Trimming shortened V by 6 bases and J by 1 base, and 9 bases separated the two germline ends. The V gene's germline CDR1 is LNHDA and CDR2 SQIVND (reference sequence). Of note for this clonotype: Its matching antigen is unknown.

Researchers took RNA transcripts and amplified TCR beta CDR3 regions from them. First-round RT-PCR relied on HTBI primers, and a second-round multiplex PCR came next. TCRdb analysed the multiplex PCR reads with MiXCR anew, one entry per CDR3 protein. This sample has some 240,000 distinct CDR3 sequences; 45% occur once, and the top ten carry around half. Study findings and constraints: Among thyroid clonotypes expanded above 0.001 frequency, most also appeared in blood.

The rearrangement links TRBV19 to TRBJ2-2; D uncertain. The source of this sequence is an adult man with Graves' ophthalmopathy. Sequencing input: peripheral blood. CDR3 bases: TGTGCCAGTAGGGTGGACGGGAACACCGGGGAGCTGTTTTTT. This translates into CASRVDGNTGELFF.